The 32 T cell receptor beta chains below all came from one sample that was sequenced in a study of OX40 agonist ivuxolimab in advanced cancers. The table came from immunoSEQ multiplex PCR; TCRdb's copy has only in-frame clones and leaves some out. The table lists tens of thousands of clones, approximately 92% of them singletons. The material sequenced was CD4+ or CD8+ T cells sorted from blood, taken in a trial of the OX40 agonist ivuxolimab. These TCRs come from an adult with an advanced solid tumor such as melanoma, head and neck, liver or kidney cancer.

This chain links TRBV27 with TRBJ2-7; 8 bases match TRBD2. V lost 6 bases and J lost 7; bases outside the gene matches: 2. The CDR3 spans 11 residues. Germline V CDR1 and CDR2: MNHEY, SMNVEV (reference sequence). CDR3 in amino acids: CASSGTSEQYF. CDR3 bases: TGTGCCAGCAGCGGGACTAGTGAGCAGTACTTC.

The chain employs TRBV7-2 and TRBJ2-7, with D uncertain. CDR1 and CDR2 (germline): SGHTA, FQGNSA. With 5 bases removed from V and 1 base from J, the gap between germline ends came to 12 bases. The CDR3 is 14 residues long. CDR3 amino acids: CASSPYGLSYEQYF. The CDR3 DNA reads as TGTGCCAGCAGCCCGTACGGGTTATCCTACGAGCAGTACTTC.

The genes are TRBV9 and TRBJ2-2; TRBD1 or TRBD2 may be the D gene (6 bases each). The V end lost 1 base, the J end lost 0 bases, and 13 bases lay between the germline ends. The length of the CDR3 is 17 residues. Per germline, CDR1 SGDLS and CDR2 YYNGEE. CDR3 in amino acids: CASSVTLRGANTGELFF. CDR3 sequence (DNA): TGTGCCAGCAGCGTAACCCTAAGGGGGGCGAACACCGGGGAGCTGTTTTTT.

V usage is TRBV7-9 and J usage is TRBJ1-5; tentative D call: TRBD1 (6 bases). Looked up from germline, CDR1 is SEHNR and CDR2 is FQNEAQ (reference sequence). V was shortened by 5 bases and J by 5 bases, with 19 bases between the two germline ends. The CDR3 length is 16 residues. CDR3 sequence (DNA): TGTGCCAGCAGCCAAAGTAAGGGGGATTGGGATCAGCCCCAGCATTTT. As protein: CASSQSKGDWDQPQHF.

Details on this clone: One end of the junction does not line up with germline, which may come from a read error. The chain employs TRBV4-1 and TRBJ2-7, with D unresolved. Germline CDR1 is MGHRA and CDR2 is YSYEKL. The CDR3 loop spans 13 amino acids. The CDR3 DNA reads TGCGTCAGCAGCCAATTGGACGGGTACGAGCAGTACTTC. Amino acids: CVSSQLDGYEQYF.

The chain links TRBV2 to TRBJ2-1, with TRBD1 matching over 8 bases. Germline loops: CDR1 SNHLY, CDR2 FYNNEI. CDR3 size: 15 residues. V shed 3 bases, J shed 4 bases, and the junction held 5 bases outside the gene matches. The CDR3 loop is CASSDSTGGYNEQFF. The CDR3 bases are TGTGCCAGCAGTGACAGTACAGGGGGGTACAATGAGCAGTTCTTC.

The V and J genes are TRBV16 and TRBJ1-3, with 7 bases that match TRBD1. The CDR3 runs 16 residues. J was trimmed by 6 bases and V by 7 bases; bases with no gene match: 15. Germline CDR1 and CDR2: KGHSY and FQNENV. CDR3 DNA sequence: TGTGCCAGCACCACAGGGGATGACCCCAGGATAAACACCATATATTTT. This encodes CASTTGDDPRINTIYF.

The chain carries TRBV5-6 and TRBJ2-7; weak D call: TRBD1 (5 bases). The V end was cut by 3 bases, the J end by 0 bases, with 13 bases between. This CDR3 has 15 amino acids. Germline V gene data show CDR1 as SGHDT and CDR2 as YYEEEE. The CDR3 DNA sequence: TGTGCCAGCAGCTCTTCCCCAGGGCTCTCCTACGAGCAGTACTTC. This encodes CASSSSPGLSYEQYF.

This chain joins TRBV27 and TRBJ2-2; 7 bases are shared with TRBD1. Trimming at V came to 3 bases and at J to 2 bases, leaving 6 bases not matched to a gene. Germline loops: CDR1 MNHEY, CDR2 SMNVEV (reference sequence). The CDR3 runs to 16 residues. The CDR3 coding sequence is TGTGCCAGCAGTTTCCACGGACAGGAAAACACCGGGGAGCTGTTTTTT. It encodes CASSFHGQENTGELFF.

This clone was observed a few times. This chain connects TRBV28 to TRBJ1-1, with TRBD1 identical over 7 bases. The V gene's germline CDR1 is MDHEN and CDR2 SYDVKM. This CDR3 has 14 residues. After removal of 6 bases from V and 5 bases from J, the junction contained 9 bases not matched to a gene. The CDR3 is CASRHRGGWTEAFF. The CDR3 region has the DNA TGTGCCAGCAGGCACAGGGGCGGATGGACTGAAGCTTTCTTT.

The chain's CDR3 is CASSLDQNLLYEQYF. CDR3 DNA: TGTGCCAGCAGTTTGGACCAAAACCTTCTCTACGAGCAGTACTTC. The chain links TRBV28 to TRBJ2-5; no firm D call. The closer fit of TRBJ2-7 to the DNA end suggests the J call may be wrong. Germline V lookup: CDR1 MDHEN, CDR2 SYDVKM. CDR3 length: 15 residues.

The V and J genes are TRBV7-6 and TRBJ2-1, with 12 positions matching TRBD2. V shed 5 bases and J 2 bases; nucleotides not matched to a gene: 7. Germline values: CDR1 SGHVS, CDR2 FNYEAQ. This CDR3 is 17 amino acids long. The CDR3 here is CASSLRLAGVAYNEQFF. The CDR3 bases are TGTGCCAGCAGCCTTAGACTAGCGGGAGTTGCCTACAATGAGCAGTTCTTC.

The V gene is TRBV19, the J gene TRBJ1-1; 8 bases line up with TRBD1. CDR3 length equals 14 residues. V was pared by 5 bases and J by 5 bases, with 7 bases of the junction left unmatched. Germline V gene sequence: CDR1 LNHDA, CDR2 SQIVND (reference sequence). The CDR3 loop reads CASSFGQGFTEAFF. In DNA form, the CDR3 reads TGTGCCAGTAGTTTCGGACAGGGTTTTACTGAAGCTTTCTTT. Full variable domain (remainder filled in from reference TRBV19 and TRBJ1-1): DGGITQSPKYLFRKEGQNVTLSCEQNLNHDAMYWYRQDPGQGLRLIYYSQIVNDFQKGDIAEGYSVSREKKESFPLTVTSAQKNPTAFYLCASSFGQGFTEAFFGQGTRLTVV.

The chain links TRBV9 to TRBJ2-7; the match to TRBD2 covers 7 bases. Germline CDR1 reads SGDLS; CDR2 reads YYNGEE. The length of the CDR3 is 14 residues. With 4 bases clipped from V and 4 bases from J, the junction kept 8 bases outside the gene matches. CDR3 DNA sequence: TGTGCCAGCAGCCCCTGGGGGGGGATATACGAGCAGTACTTC. Encoded protein: CASSPWGGIYEQYF.

The chain uses TRBV29-1 and TRBJ1-1, with D maybe TRBD1 (6 bases). Germline CDR1 SQVTM, CDR2 ANQGSEA. V was pared by 6 bases and J by 0 bases, with 11 bases between. This CDR3 is built from 13 residues. The CDR3: CSVKTGLNTEAFF. The CDR3 DNA sequence: TGCAGCGTCAAAACAGGGCTGAACACTGAAGCTTTCTTT.

V gene TRBV6-6 combines with J gene TRBJ1-5; D gene unclear. The CDR3 runs 15 residues. From germline, CDR1 is MNHNY and CDR2 SVGAGI (reference sequence). Trimming removed 5 bases at V and 0 bases at J, with 11 bases between. The DNA for the CDR3 is TGTGCCAGCAGTCCCATGAGGGATAGCAATCAGCCCCAGCATTTT. Translating it yields CASSPMRDSNQPQHF.

The gene calls are TRBV29-1 and TRBJ2-1, with D possibly TRBD2 on 6 matching bases. CDR1 and CDR2 from the germline V gene are SQVTM and ANQGSEA. There are 13 residues in the CDR3. The germline V and J ends were trimmed by 5 bases and 7 bases, with 15 bases remaining between them. The CDR3 DNA sequence: TGCAGCGTTAGTGGCGGACTACGAAATGAGCAGTTCTTC. Its translation is CSVSGGLRNEQFF.

The chain combines TRBV7-9 with TRBJ1-2; possibly TRBD1 for D (6 bases). The CDR3 length is 14 residues. Germline lookup yields CDR1 SEHNR and CDR2 FQNEAQ (reference sequence). Trimming cost V 5 bases and J 5 bases, with 15 bases left between them. The DNA for the CDR3 is TGTGCCAGCAGCCGAAGACAGGCCAGTTATGGCTACACCTTC. This encodes CASSRRQASYGYTF. Supplemented by reference TRBV7-9 and TRBJ1-2, the full variable domain reads DTGVSQNPRHKITKRGQNVTFRCDPISEHNRLYWYRQTLGQGPEFLTYFQNEAQLEKSRLLSDRFSAERPKGSFSTLEIQRTEQGDSAMYLCASSRRQASYGYTFGSGTRLTVV.

This clone was seen only a few times. The V and J genes are TRBV5-4 and TRBJ2-4; TRBD1 agrees at 8 bases. Losses at the gene ends were 3 bases for V and 7 bases for J; bases not matched to a gene: 6. The CDR3 spans 14 residues. The germline V gene has CDR1 SGHNT and CDR2 YYREEE (reference sequence). The CDR3 region has the DNA TGTGCCAGCAGCTCTGGGACAGGACGGAACATTCAGTACTTC. This codes for CASSSGTGRNIQYF.

This CDR3 reads CSVVSSRRNTIYF. The CDR3 nucleotides read TGCAGCGTTGTGTCCTCCCGAAGAAACACCATATATTTT. This chain uses TRBV29-1 with TRBJ1-3; no reliable D call. The V gene's germline CDR1 is SQVTM and CDR2 ANQGSEA. This CDR3 comprises 13 residues. The V and J ends lost 4 bases and 5 bases respectively, with 12 bases between them.

The DNA for the CDR3 is TGTGCCAGCAGCCAAACCCATAGCGGGGGTGGGAGGGAGCAGTTCTTC. It is translated as CASSQTHSGGGREQFF. The chain recombines TRBV7-9 with TRBJ2-1, with 9 bases identical to TRBD2. This CDR3 is built from 16 residues. Germline V gene data show CDR1 as SEHNR and CDR2 as FQNEAQ (reference sequence). The J segment lost 10 bases and the V segment lost 5 bases, leaving 15 bases of the junction unmatched.

The V gene is TRBV28, the J gene TRBJ2-7; D gene unclear. The CDR3 is 13 residues long. The ends were cut back, 6 bases at V and 0 bases at J, with 9 bases in the middle. Germline-derived CDR1 and CDR2 are MDHEN and SYDVKM. CDR3 region: CASSLTSSYEQYF. In DNA, the CDR3 is TGTGCCAGCAGCCTCACGAGCTCCTACGAGCAGTACTTC.

The chain combines TRBV5-8 with TRBJ1-2; D not certain. The CDR3 has 14 amino acids. V lost 4 bases to trimming and J lost 4 bases, with 14 bases between them. The germline gives CDR1 SGHTS, CDR2 YDEGEE. CDR3 amino acids: CASSSDKGFYGYTF. The CDR3 DNA reads as TGTGCCAGCAGCAGCGACAAGGGATTCTATGGCTACACCTTC.

This rearrangement joins TRBV30 to TRBJ1-4; D gene unclear. V was pared by 4 bases and J by 0 bases, with 6 bases between. Germline V gene lookup returns CDR1 GTSNPN and CDR2 SVGIG (reference sequence). The CDR3 is made up of 13 amino acids. DNA for the CDR3: TGTGCCTGGACAAGGACAACTAATGAAAAACTGTTTTTT. Encoded protein: CAWTRTTNEKLFF.

Here the CDR3 reads CASSHSGEQFF. The DNA of the CDR3 is TGCGCCAGCAGCCATTCAGGGGAGCAGTTCTTC. V gene TRBV4-1 combines with J gene TRBJ2-1, with D possibly matching TRBD1 (5 bases). V lost 3 bases and J lost 10, with 7 bases in between. Germline V gene sequence: CDR1 MGHRA, CDR2 YSYEKL. There are 11 residues in the CDR3.

This clone was recorded only once. This chain uses TRBV28 with TRBJ2-1, with a tentative D call TRBD2 (5 bases). Germline loops: CDR1 MDHEN, CDR2 SYDVKM. Trimming removed 3 bases from V and 0 bases from J, with 12 bases in between. There are 16 residues in the CDR3. The CDR3 reads CASSFGGLRSYNEQFF. The CDR3 DNA reads as TGTGCCAGCAGTTTCGGCGGGCTACGCTCCTACAATGAGCAGTTCTTC.

The V call is TRBV13, the J call TRBJ2-7, with 8 bases aligning to TRBD1. V dropped 2 bases and J dropped 2; count of bases not matched to a gene: 8. Looked up from germline, CDR1 is PRHDT and CDR2 is FYEKMQ (reference sequence). There are 16 residues in the CDR3. The CDR3: CASSLSNRGQAYEQYF. The CDR3 DNA sequence: TGTGCCAGCAGCTTATCGAACCGGGGACAGGCCTACGAGCAGTACTTC.

The chain has TRBV13 and TRBJ2-7, with TRBD1 matching 8 bases. Germline V lookup: CDR1 PRHDT, CDR2 FYEKMQ (reference sequence). The CDR3 runs 13 residues. V shed 2 bases and J 5 bases; nucleotides not matched to a gene: 2. CDR3 bases: TGTGCCAGCAGCTTACCGGACAGGGACGAGCAGTACTTC. This codes for CASSLPDRDEQYF. Full variable domain (missing parts from reference TRBV13 and TRBJ2-7): AAGVIQSPRHLIKEKRETATLKCYPIPRHDTVYWYQQGPGQDPQFLISFYEKMQSDKGSIPDRFSAQQFSDYHSELNMSSLELGDSALYFCASSLPDRDEQYFGPGTRLTVT.

The rearrangement links TRBV21-1 to TRBJ2-1; the table's D call TRBD2 went unverified against the DNA. TRBV21-1 is described as a pseudogene. The CDR3 has 12 residues. The DNA of the CDR3 is TGTGCCAGCAGCAGCAAAGCGCGTGAGCAGTTCTTC. This encodes CASSSKAREQFF.

In its sample, this clone was seen once. This rearrangement joins TRBV4-3 to TRBJ1-2, with D possibly matching TRBD1 (5 bases). CDR3 length: 19 amino acids. V lost 0 bases and J lost 3, with 23 bases in between. Germline lookup yields CDR1 LGHNA and CDR2 YSLEER. CDR3 residues: CASSQDGVIAAEGDYGYTF. The CDR3 DNA follows: TGCGCCAGCAGCCAAGATGGGGTGATAGCCGCAGAAGGGGACTATGGCTACACCTTC.

The chain combines TRBV29-1 with TRBJ2-3; D may be TRBD1 (6 bases). The CDR3 sequence is 15 residues long. Germline values: CDR1 SQVTM, CDR2 ANQGSEA. Between the trimmed V and J ends, which lost 2 bases and 3 bases, there was a span of 15 bases. The CDR3 coding sequence is TGCAGCGTTGAACCGACAGGTCCCCGGACAGATACGCAGTATTTT. Its translation: CSVEPTGPRTDTQYF.

The chain has TRBV20-1 and TRBJ2-5; no firm D call. This CDR3 contains 11 residues. Between the trimmed V and J ends, which lost 2 bases and 5 bases, there was a span of 6 bases. Germline CDR1 DFQATT, CDR2 SNEGSKA (reference sequence). For the CDR3, the DNA is TGCAGTGCTAGACAAGGGGAGACCCAGTACTTC. Translation: CSARQGETQYF.